This T cell receptor (beta chain) was captured by sequencing in a study of a mutant IDH1 vaccine in newly diagnosed glioma. Across the study: Vaccine dosing followed radiotherapy by 4-6 weeks, or accompanied temozolomide cycles. V12 corresponded to week 35 and V13 to week 47.

The germline V gene encodes CDR1 SGHNT and CDR2 YYREEE (reference sequence). After removal of 4 bases from V and 7 bases from J, the junction contained 8 bases not matched to a gene. This CDR3 comprises 14 residues. Time point defined: week 35, safety follow-up. In the vaccine, a single dose held 300 ug of the mutant IDH1 20-mer peptide, along with topical imiquimod. The donors' diagnosis was new WHO grade 3 or 4 astrocytoma that was IDH1-mutant and ATRX-lost. TCRdb's copy holds only in-frame clones and misses some; the assay was immunoSEQ multiplex PCR. The top ten clones hold approximately 6.8% of a sample with about 48,000 clones, approximately 79% of them seen once. As to this clone: Antigen unknown.

The sequence was obtained from a man in his forties with glioma. The specimen was PBMCs, collected from a glioma patient whose treatment included an IDH1 peptide vaccine. The chain has TRBV5-4 and TRBJ1-2, with 9 bases lining up with TRBD1. For the CDR3, the DNA is TGTGCCAGCAGCCAAACAGGGGGCGCGGCTGGCTACACCTTC. It translates to CASSQTGGAAGYTF.